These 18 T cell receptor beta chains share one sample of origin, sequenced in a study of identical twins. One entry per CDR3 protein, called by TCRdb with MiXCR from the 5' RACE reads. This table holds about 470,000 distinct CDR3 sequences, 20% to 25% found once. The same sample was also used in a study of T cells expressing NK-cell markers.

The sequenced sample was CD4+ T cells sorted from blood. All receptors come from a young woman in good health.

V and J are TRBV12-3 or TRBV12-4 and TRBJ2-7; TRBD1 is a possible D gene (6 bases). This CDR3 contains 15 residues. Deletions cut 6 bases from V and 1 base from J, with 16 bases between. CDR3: CASSSSWTVSYEQYF. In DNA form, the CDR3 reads TGTGCCAGCAGCTCATCCTGGACAGTTTCCTACGAGCAGTACTTC.

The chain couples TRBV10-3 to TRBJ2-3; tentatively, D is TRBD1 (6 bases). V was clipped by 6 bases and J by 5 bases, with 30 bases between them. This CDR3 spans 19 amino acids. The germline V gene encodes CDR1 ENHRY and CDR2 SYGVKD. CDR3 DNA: TGTGCCATCAGACGATCGGGACAACGGGCGGGTCATGGTGAAGATACGCAGTATTTT. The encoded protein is CAIRRSGQRAGHGEDTQYF.

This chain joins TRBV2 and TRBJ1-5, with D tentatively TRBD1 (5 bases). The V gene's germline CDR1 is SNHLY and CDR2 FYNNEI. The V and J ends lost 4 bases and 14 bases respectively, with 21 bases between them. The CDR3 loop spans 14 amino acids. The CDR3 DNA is TGTGCCAGCAGTGCCCACACCGCGGGGAGGGGAGAGCATTTT. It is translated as CASSAHTAGRGEHF.

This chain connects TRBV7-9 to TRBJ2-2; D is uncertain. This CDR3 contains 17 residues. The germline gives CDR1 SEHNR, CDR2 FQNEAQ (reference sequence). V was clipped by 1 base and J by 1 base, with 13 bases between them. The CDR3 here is CASSLVVSWMNTGELFF. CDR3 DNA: TGTGCCAGCAGCTTAGTGGTATCGTGGATGAACACCGGGGAGCTGTTTTTT.

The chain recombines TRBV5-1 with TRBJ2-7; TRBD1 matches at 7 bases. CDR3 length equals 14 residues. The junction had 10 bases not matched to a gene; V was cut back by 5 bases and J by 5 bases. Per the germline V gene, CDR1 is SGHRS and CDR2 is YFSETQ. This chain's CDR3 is CASSHRQGRDEQYF. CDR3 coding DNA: TGCGCCAGCAGTCATCGACAGGGTCGGGACGAGCAGTACTTC.

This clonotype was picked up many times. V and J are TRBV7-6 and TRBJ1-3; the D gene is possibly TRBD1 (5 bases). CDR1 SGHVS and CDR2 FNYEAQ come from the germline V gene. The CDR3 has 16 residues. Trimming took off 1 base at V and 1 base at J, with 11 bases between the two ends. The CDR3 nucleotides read TGTGCCAGCAGCTTAGAGGGACGGCCGTCTGGAAACACCATATATTTT. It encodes CASSLEGRPSGNTIYF.

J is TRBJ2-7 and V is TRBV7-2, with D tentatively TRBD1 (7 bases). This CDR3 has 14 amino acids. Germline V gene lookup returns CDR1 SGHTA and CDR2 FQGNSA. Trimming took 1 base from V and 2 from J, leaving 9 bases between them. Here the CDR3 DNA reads TGTGCCAGCAGCTTAGGCAGGGGGGCCTACGAGCAGTACTTC. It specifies CASSLGRGAYEQYF.

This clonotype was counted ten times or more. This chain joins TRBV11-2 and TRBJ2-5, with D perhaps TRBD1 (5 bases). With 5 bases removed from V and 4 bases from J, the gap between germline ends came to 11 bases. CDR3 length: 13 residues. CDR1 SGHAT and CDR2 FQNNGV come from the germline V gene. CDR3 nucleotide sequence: TGTGCCAGCAGCATCAGGGCAGGAGAGACCCAGTACTTC. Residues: CASSIRAGETQYF.

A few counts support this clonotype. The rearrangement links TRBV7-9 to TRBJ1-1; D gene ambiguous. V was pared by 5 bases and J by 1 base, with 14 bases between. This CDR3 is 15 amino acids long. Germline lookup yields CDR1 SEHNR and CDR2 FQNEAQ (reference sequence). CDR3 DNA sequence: TGTGCCAGCAGCCCCCCCTGGGGTGCGAACACTGAAGCTTTCTTT. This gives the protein CASSPPWGANTEAFF.

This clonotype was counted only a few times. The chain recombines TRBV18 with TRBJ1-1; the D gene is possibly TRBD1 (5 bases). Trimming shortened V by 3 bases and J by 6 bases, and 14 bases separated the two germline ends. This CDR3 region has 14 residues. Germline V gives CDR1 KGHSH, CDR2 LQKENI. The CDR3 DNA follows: TGTGCCAGCTCACCTCACCAGGGCAGGGCTGAAGCTTTCTTT. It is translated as CASSPHQGRAEAFF.

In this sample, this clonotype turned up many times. The CDR3 coding sequence is TGCAGTGCCACAGGGGCTAACTATGGCTACACCTTC. It translates to CSATGANYGYTF. The gene calls are TRBV20-1 and TRBJ1-2, with 7 bases aligning to TRBD1. The CDR3 spans 12 residues. Germline-derived CDR1 and CDR2 are DFQATT and SNEGSKA (reference sequence). The ends lost 6 bases at V and 0 bases at J; junction bases unmatched: 1.

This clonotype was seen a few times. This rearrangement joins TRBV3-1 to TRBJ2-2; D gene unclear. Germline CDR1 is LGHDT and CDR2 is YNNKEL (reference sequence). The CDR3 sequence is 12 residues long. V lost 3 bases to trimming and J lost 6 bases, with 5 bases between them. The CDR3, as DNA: TGTGCCAGCAGCCATCATGCCGGGGAGCTGTTTTTT. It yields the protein CASSHHAGELFF.

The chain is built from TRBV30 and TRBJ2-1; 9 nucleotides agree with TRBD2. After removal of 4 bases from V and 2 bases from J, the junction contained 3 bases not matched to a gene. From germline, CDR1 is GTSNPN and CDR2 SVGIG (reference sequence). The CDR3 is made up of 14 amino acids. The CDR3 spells CAWKLAGAYNEQFF. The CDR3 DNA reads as TGTGCCTGGAAACTAGCGGGTGCCTACAATGAGCAGTTCTTC.

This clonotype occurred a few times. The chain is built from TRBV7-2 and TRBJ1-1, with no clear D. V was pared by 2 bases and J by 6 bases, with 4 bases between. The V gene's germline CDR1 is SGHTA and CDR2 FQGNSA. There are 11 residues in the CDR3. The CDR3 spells CASSLFAEAFF. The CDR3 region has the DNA TGTGCCAGCAGCTTATTCGCTGAAGCTTTCTTT.

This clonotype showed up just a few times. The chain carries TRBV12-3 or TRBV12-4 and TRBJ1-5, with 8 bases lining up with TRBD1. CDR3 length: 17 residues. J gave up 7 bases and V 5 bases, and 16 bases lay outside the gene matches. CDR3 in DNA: TGTGCCAGCAGTCCTAGTGGGCAGGGGGCGCCGCGGCAGCCCCAGCATTTT. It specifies CASSPSGQGAPRQPQHF.

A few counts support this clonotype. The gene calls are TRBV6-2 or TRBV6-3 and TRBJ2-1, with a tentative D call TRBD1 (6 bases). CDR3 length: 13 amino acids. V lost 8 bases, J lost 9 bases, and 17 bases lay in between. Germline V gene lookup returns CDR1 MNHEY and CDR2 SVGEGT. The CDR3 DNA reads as TGTGCCAGCTGCACAGAACTAGGGGGTGAGCAGTTCTTC. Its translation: CASCTELGGEQFF.

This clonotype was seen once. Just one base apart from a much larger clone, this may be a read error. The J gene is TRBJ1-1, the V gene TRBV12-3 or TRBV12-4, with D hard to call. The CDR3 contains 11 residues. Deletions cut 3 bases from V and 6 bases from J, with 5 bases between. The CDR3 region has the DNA TGTGCCAGCAGTTTTTGGTCTGAAGCTTTCTTT. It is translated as CASSFWSEAFF.

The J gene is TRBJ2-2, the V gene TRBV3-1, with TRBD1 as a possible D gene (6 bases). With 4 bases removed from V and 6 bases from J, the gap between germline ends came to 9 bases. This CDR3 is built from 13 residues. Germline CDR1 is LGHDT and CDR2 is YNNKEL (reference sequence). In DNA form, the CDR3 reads TGTGCCAGCAGCCTTAACAGGGCCGGGGAGCTGTTTTTT. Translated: CASSLNRAGELFF. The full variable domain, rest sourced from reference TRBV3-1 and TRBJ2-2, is DTAVSQTPKYLVTQMGNDKSIKCEQNLGHDTMYWYKQDSKKFLKIMFSYNNKELIINETVPNRFSPKSPDKAHLNLHINSLELGDSAVYFCASSLNRAGELFFGEGSRLTVL.